Each of the 3 T cell receptor beta chains below was sequenced from the same sample in a study of cytomegalovirus exposure and HLA in healthy donors. Amplification used 60 Vbeta primers and 13 Jbeta primers. The assay was immunoSEQ multiplex PCR, and TCRdb's table has in-frame clones only and misses some. The sample holds 100,000 to 150,000 clones, 60% to 80% seen once. The sample was PBMCs. The receptors were gathered from a male donor in good health and CMV-seronegative.

The CDR3 region is CASSPEGVRGNTIYF. The CDR3 region has the DNA TGTGCCAGCTCACCCGAGGGAGTACGTGGAAACACCATATATTTT. The J gene is TRBJ1-3, the V gene TRBV18; D not resolved. The CDR3 has 15 residues. Deletions cut 3 bases from V and 3 bases from J, with 12 bases between. The germline V gene encodes CDR1 KGHSH and CDR2 LQKENI.

V is TRBV7-6 and J is TRBJ2-5; TRBD2 is a possible D gene (6 bases). The CDR3 loop spans 14 amino acids. The germline gives CDR1 SGHVS, CDR2 FNYEAQ. V dropped 5 bases and J dropped 7 bases, with 17 bases sitting between them. The CDR3 protein is CASSLTAEEGTQYF. CDR3 in DNA: TGTGCCAGCAGCCTCACGGCCGAGGAGGGGACCCAGTACTTC.

Only a few counts were recorded for this clone. The chain is built from TRBV28 and TRBJ2-7; TRBD2 might be the D (6 bases). Trimming pared 6 bases from V and 0 bases from J, leaving 12 bases between. CDR1 and CDR2 (germline): MDHEN, SYDVKM. CDR3 size: 14 residues. CDR3 coding DNA: TGTGCCAGCAGCTACGGGGACTCCTCCTACGAGCAGTACTTC. This translates into CASSYGDSSYEQYF.